The present entry profiles one TCR beta chain with its context. The method was immunoSEQ multiplex PCR; TCRdb's version includes in-frame clones alone and lacks a portion of them. This sample yields about 59,000 clones, of which over 90% are seen a single time; about 2.5% belongs to the top ten. The CDR3 consists of 13 residues. CDR1 and CDR2 (germline): MNHEY, SMNVEV (reference sequence). V shed 2 bases, J shed 4 bases, and the junction held 0 bases outside the gene matches. The data were obtained in a study of T cell changes during pregnancy in multiple sclerosis. The starting material was CD8+ T cells from peripheral blood mononuclear cells, obtained in the third trimester of pregnancy. The TCR originated in a female donor with multiple sclerosis, enrolled in a pregnancy study. The genes are TRBV27 and TRBJ2-7, with 9 bases fitting TRBD2. Written as DNA, the CDR3 is TGTGCCAGCAGTTTAACTAGCGGGTACGAGCAGTACTTC. Amino acid sequence: CASSLTSGYEQYF.